The 13 T cell receptor beta chains below were found in one sample sequenced in a study of blood T cell repertoires in COVID-19. Assay: immunoSEQ multiplex PCR; the TCRdb copy retains only in-frame clones and omits some. The sample shows 170,000 or so clones, around nine tenths of them seen only once. Material: peripheral blood. These receptor sequences come from a man in his 60s with COVID-19, enrolled during active disease.

The chain uses TRBV5-8 and TRBJ2-5; no definite D call. The CDR3 extends over 11 amino acids. CDR1 is SGHTS, CDR2 YDEGEE, per germline. V dropped 3 bases and J dropped 7 bases, with 7 bases sitting between them. CDR3 nucleotide sequence: TGTGCCAGCAGCTCCCTTCTGACCCAGTACTTC. This sequence encodes CASSSLLTQYF. The variable domain in full, with the rest retrieved from reference TRBV5-8 and TRBJ2-5, is EAGVTQSPTHLIKTRGQQATLRCSPISGHTSVYWYQQALGLGLQFLLWYDEGEERNRGNFPPRFSGRQFPNYSSELNVNALELEDSALYLCASSSLLTQYFGPGTRLLVL.

The chain couples TRBV2 to TRBJ1-2; no firm D call. Looked up from germline, CDR1 is SNHLY and CDR2 is FYNNEI. CDR3 length: 14 amino acids. The ends were cut back, 6 bases at V and 4 bases at J, with 15 bases in the middle. This chain's CDR3 is CASSPDGEIYGYTF. Here the CDR3 DNA reads TGTGCCAGCAGCCCCGACGGGGAGATCTATGGCTACACCTTC.

The V gene is TRBV6-4, the J gene TRBJ1-2; 9 bases agree with TRBD1. After removal of 6 bases from V and 2 bases from J, the junction contained 4 bases not matched to a gene. The CDR3 is 14 amino acids. The V gene's germline CDR1 is MRHNA and CDR2 SNTAGT. Here the CDR3 reads CASRQDRGNYGYTF. CDR3 coding DNA: TGTGCCAGCAGACAGGACAGGGGAAACTATGGCTACACCTTC.

This clone was counted between two and nine times. This sequence joins TRBV2 and TRBJ2-3; D is possibly TRBD1 (5 bases). Germline CDR1 reads SNHLY; CDR2 reads FYNNEI. V was clipped by 2 bases and J by 0 bases, with 6 bases between them. The CDR3 covers 14 residues. The CDR3 nucleotides read TGTGCCAGCAGTGAACGACAGAGCACAGATACGCAGTATTTT. Translated, it gives CASSERQSTDTQYF.

V gene TRBV27 combines with J gene TRBJ2-1; D remains ambiguous. From germline, CDR1 is MNHEY and CDR2 SMNVEV (reference sequence). CDR3 length equals 14 residues. Trimming took 3 bases from V and 5 from J, leaving 11 bases between them. The CDR3 region is CASSLVVRNNEQFF. Here the CDR3 DNA reads TGTGCCAGCAGTTTGGTGGTCAGAAACAATGAGCAGTTCTTC.

This sequence joins TRBV5-1 and TRBJ1-2; 7 positions agree with TRBD1. Germline-derived CDR1 and CDR2 are SGHRS and YFSETQ. The junction had 6 bases not matched to a gene; V was cut back by 4 bases and J by 3 bases. This CDR3 is 14 amino acids long. CDR3 sequence (DNA): TGCGCCAGCAGCCCCGGGACAGATGACTATGGCTACACCTTC. It codes for CASSPGTDDYGYTF.

The rearrangement uses TRBV10-3 and TRBJ2-7, with 9 bases identical to TRBD1. The CDR3 consists of 12 residues. Germline lookup yields CDR1 ENHRY and CDR2 SYGVKD. The junction had 5 bases not matched to a gene; V was cut back by 7 bases and J by 7 bases. CDR3 region: CAITDRGREQYF. CDR3 sequence (DNA): TGTGCCATCACGGACAGGGGACGAGAGCAGTACTTC.

In its sample, this clone was seen a few times. The V call is TRBV3-1 (or the pseudogene TRBV3-2), the J call TRBJ1-6; D may be TRBD1 (5 bases). The ends were cut back, 7 bases at V and 6 bases at J, with 13 bases in the middle. Germline CDR1 LGHDT, CDR2 YNNKEL (reference sequence). The CDR3 is made up of 14 amino acids. Here the CDR3 reads CASTHQGVNSPLHF. As DNA, the CDR3 is TGTGCCAGCACCCACCAGGGTGTTAATTCACCCCTCCACTTT.

The chain uses TRBV30 and TRBJ2-1; TRBD2 matches 10 bases. This CDR3 is built from 14 residues. V was pared by 8 bases and J by 3 bases, with 7 bases of the junction left unmatched. From germline, CDR1 is GTSNPN and CDR2 SVGIG (reference sequence). As DNA, the CDR3 is TGTGCCGTTTGGTCTAGCGGGAGCTACAATGAGCAGTTCTTC. Its protein product is CAVWSSGSYNEQFF.

The chain is built from TRBV28 and TRBJ1-2; possibly TRBD1 for D (6 bases). The V end was cut by 3 bases, the J end by 4 bases, with 9 bases between. Germline V gene lookup returns CDR1 MDHEN and CDR2 SYDVKM. This CDR3 region has 13 residues. The CDR3 DNA sequence: TGTGCCAGCAGTTTTGGCAGGGGCTATGGCTACACCTTC. It translates to CASSFGRGYGYTF.

The chain links TRBV6-2 or TRBV6-3 to TRBJ1-6; D is ambiguous. In germline, CDR1 is MNHEY, CDR2 SVGEGT. Trimming removed 2 bases from V and 7 bases from J, with 12 bases in between. This CDR3 has 15 residues. The CDR3 nucleotides read TGTGCCAGCAGTTACCCGCGGTCGTCAAATTCACCCCTCCACTTT. Translated, it gives CASSYPRSSNSPLHF.

The V call is TRBV5-1, the J call TRBJ1-5, with no clear D. In germline, CDR1 is SGHRS, CDR2 YFSETQ. V lost 4 bases and J lost 5, with 10 bases in between. CDR3 length: 13 amino acids. The CDR3: CASSALPDQPQHF. The DNA for the CDR3 is TGCGCCAGCAGCGCTCTCCCAGATCAGCCCCAGCATTTT.

This CDR3 reads CASSLDRVFGETQYF. Here the CDR3 DNA reads TGTGCCAGCTCCCTTGACAGGGTTTTCGGAGAGACCCAGTACTTC. This chain connects TRBV28 to TRBJ2-5, with 7 positions matching TRBD1. The V gene end was trimmed by 8 bases and the J gene end by 4 bases; junction bases not matched to a gene: 13. CDR1 MDHEN and CDR2 SYDVKM come from the germline V gene. This CDR3 is 15 amino acids long.